These T cell receptor beta chains were read from a single sample in a study of T cells after yellow fever vaccination. MiXCR was run by TCRdb on the 5' RACE reads, yielding one entry per CDR3 protein. The sample holds roughly 520,000 distinct CDR3 sequences, roughly 22% seen once. The starting material was PBMCs, obtained 21 days after the first yellow fever vaccination. Receptors were obtained from a man between 18 and 29 years old who received the YFV17D yellow fever vaccine. CDR3s include the opening cysteine and the closing phenylalanine or tryptophan. A D gene is named only where the DNA matches it firmly. For some rows the clone size is stated as once, few or many, or as a class when expanded; others skip it.

TRBJ2-7,-,-,TRBV5-1,CASSLGEGERTYEQYF,TGCGCCAGCAGCTTGGGGGAAGGGGAAAGGACCTACGAGCAGTACTTC
TRBJ1-4,-,TRBD1,TRBV9,CASSAGHTGGGKLFF,TGTGCCAGCAGCGCAGGTCACACAGGGGGCGGAAAACTGTTTTTT
TRBJ2-1,-,TRBD1,TRBV13,CASSLQLGTGTYNEQFF,TGTGCCAGCAGCTTACAACTGGGGACAGGGACATACAATGAGCAGTTCTTC
TRBJ1-1,few,TRBD1,TRBV4-2,CASSQPGGGAEAFF,TGTGCCAGCAGCCAACCAGGGGGAGGGGCTGAAGCTTTCTTT
TRBJ1-2,few,-,TRBV12-3/TRBV12-4,CASSFQGLGYTF,TGTGCCAGCAGTTTCCAGGGGTTAGGCTACACCTTC
TRBJ2-2,few,-,TRBV7-3,CASSSLETGELFF,TGTGCCAGCAGCTCTCTAGAAACCGGGGAGCTGTTTTTT
TRBJ2-4,-,TRBD1,TRBV6-1,CASGRDRKNIQYF,TGTGCCAGCGGTAGGGACAGAAAAAACATTCAGTACTTC
TRBJ1-3,few,-,TRBV28,CASRLTGSLGGSAIYF,TGTGCCAGCAGACTGACCGGGAGCCTTGGGGGAAGCGCCATATATTTT
TRBJ2-1,few,-,TRBV12-3/TRBV12-4,CASSTGTGGDNEQFF,TGTGCCAGCAGTACAGGGACGGGAGGAGACAATGAGCAGTTCTTC
TRBJ1-1,-,-,TRBV4-3,CASSQAGGVNTEAFF,TGCGCCAGCAGCCAAGCCGGAGGGGTGAACACTGAAGCTTTCTTT
TRBJ1-6,few,-,TRBV6-1,CASSTGQFRAYNSPLHF,TGTGCCAGCAGCACAGGACAGTTCAGAGCTTATAATTCACCCCTCCACTTT